Below are 12 T cell receptor beta chains sequenced from a single sample in a study of cytomegalovirus exposure and HLA in healthy donors. The PCR employed 60 Vbeta primers together with 13 Jbeta primers. The data were produced by immunoSEQ multiplex PCR, yet TCRdb's version contains in-frame clones alone and is incomplete. The sample holds over 150,000 clones, 65% to 80% seen once. Material for sequencing was PBMCs. Receptors were obtained from a man between 40 and 49 years old in good health and CMV-seronegative.

In this sample, this clone turned up a few times. The sample carries other DNA sequences with the same CDR3. The chain carries TRBV15 and TRBJ2-3; D is perhaps TRBD2 (5 bases). The germline V and J ends were trimmed by 1 base and 0 bases, with 14 bases remaining between them. Germline CDR1 is LNHNV and CDR2 is YYDKDF (reference sequence). The CDR3 spans 17 residues. CDR3 sequence: CATSRVYGVGSTDTQYF. The CDR3 DNA reads as TGTGCCACCAGCAGAGTGTACGGGGTGGGGAGCACAGATACGCAGTATTTT. The whole variable domain, filled in from reference TRBV15 and TRBJ2-3, reads DAMVIQNPRYQVTQFGKPVTLSCSQTLNHNVMYWYQQKSSQAPKLLFHYYDKDFNNEADTPDNFQSRRPNTSFCFLDIRSPGLGDTAMYLCATSRVYGVGSTDTQYFGPGTRLTVL.

The gene calls are TRBV28 and TRBJ2-3; TRBD1 matches at 8 bases. The CDR3 is 14 amino acids. Germline V gives CDR1 MDHEN, CDR2 SYDVKM. The ends lost 4 bases at V and 1 base at J; junction bases unmatched: 1. In DNA form, the CDR3 reads TGTGCCAGCAGTTCACAGGGGGGCACAGATACGCAGTATTTT. Its protein product is CASSSQGGTDTQYF.

The V gene is TRBV18, the J gene TRBJ1-1; 10 bases are shared with TRBD1. In germline, CDR1 is KGHSH, CDR2 LQKENI. The V segment lost 5 bases and the J segment 6 bases; nucleotides outside the gene matches: 3. The CDR3 has 13 amino acids. CDR3 DNA sequence: TGTGCCAGCTCAGGGACAGGGGTGGCTGAAGCTTTCTTT. Translation gives CASSGTGVAEAFF. Variable domain in full (rest from reference TRBV18 and TRBJ1-1): NAGVMQNPRHLVRRRGQEARLRCSPMKGHSHVYWYRQLPEEGLKFMVYLQKENIIDESGMPKERFSAEFPKEGPSILRIQQVVRGDSAAYFCASSGTGVAEAFFGQGTRLTVV.

V is TRBV4-2 and J is TRBJ2-3; a possible D gene is TRBD1 (6 bases). V was trimmed by 1 base and J by 0 bases, leaving 8 bases between them. Germline CDR1 and CDR2: LGHNA and YNFKEQ. The length of the CDR3 is 15 residues. CDR3 loop: CASSQGTASTDTQYF. CDR3 nucleotides: TGTGCCAGCAGCCAAGGGACAGCTAGCACAGATACGCAGTATTTT.

V gene TRBV5-5 combines with J gene TRBJ2-7, with TRBD1 identical over 9 bases. The V and J ends lost 0 bases and 3 bases, in that order; junction bases with no gene match: 4. Germline CDR1 SGHKS, CDR2 YYEKEE (reference sequence). CDR3 length equals 15 residues. Here the CDR3 DNA reads TGTGCCAGCAGCTTGGGGGGGACAGGGCACTACGAGCAGTACTTC. It specifies CASSLGGTGHYEQYF.

The chain is built from TRBV7-2 and TRBJ1-3; 9 bases align to TRBD1. The junction had 5 bases not matched to a gene; V was cut back by 5 bases and J by 6 bases. The germline gives CDR1 SGHTA, CDR2 FQGNSA. The CDR3 spans 14 residues. CDR3 nucleotides: TGTGCCAGCAGCGGGGACAGGGTGCTAAACACCATATATTTT. It specifies CASSGDRVLNTIYF.

The V and J genes are TRBV10-3 and TRBJ2-1, with D perhaps TRBD1 (7 bases). The CDR3 extends over 12 amino acids. Trimming removed 6 bases from V and 14 bases from J, with 17 bases in between. Germline-derived CDR1 and CDR2 are ENHRY and SYGVKD. The CDR3 sequence: CAIRATGEEEFF. CDR3 in DNA: TGTGCCATCAGGGCAACAGGGGAGGAGGAGTTCTTC.

This clone has only a few counts. This chain uses TRBV5-1 with TRBJ2-1; 12 nucleotides align to TRBD2. CDR3 size: 14 residues. V gave up 4 bases and J gave up 7 bases; unmatched junction bases: 3. CDR1 and CDR2 from the germline V gene are SGHRS and YFSETQ. The CDR3 reads CASSPGLAGNEQFF. CDR3 in DNA: TGCGCCAGCAGCCCAGGACTAGCGGGGAATGAGCAGTTCTTC.

The CDR3: CATRGDRAVGEQFF. CDR3 coding DNA: TGTGCCACCAGGGGGGACAGGGCAGTGGGTGAGCAGTTCTTC. This chain joins TRBV15 and TRBJ2-1, with 9 positions matching TRBD1. There are 14 residues in the CDR3. V shed 6 bases, J shed 9 bases, and the junction held 9 bases outside the gene matches. From germline, CDR1 is LNHNV and CDR2 YYDKDF (reference sequence). Drawing the rest from reference TRBV15 and TRBJ2-1, the complete variable domain is DAMVIQNPRYQVTQFGKPVTLSCSQTLNHNVMYWYQQKSSQAPKLLFHYYDKDFNNEADTPDNFQSRRPNTSFCFLDIRSPGLGDTAMYLCATRGDRAVGEQFFGPGTRLTVL.

The CDR3 is CASSSPRGSGVTDTQYF. CDR3 nucleotides: TGTGCCAGCAGTTCCCCCCGGGGTTCGGGAGTGACAGATACGCAGTATTTT. The chain employs TRBV28 and TRBJ2-3; a weak D match, TRBD2 (6 bases). This CDR3 has 17 amino acids. Germline CDR1 and CDR2: MDHEN and SYDVKM. V gave up 4 bases and J gave up 3 bases, with 20 bases separating them.

This clone was seen once. The chain carries TRBV18 and TRBJ2-7; 9 positions agree with TRBD1. Germline V gives CDR1 KGHSH, CDR2 LQKENI. This CDR3 spans 15 amino acids. V trimming: 8 bases; J trimming: 3 bases; junction bases outside the gene matches: 11. Written as DNA, the CDR3 is TGTGCCAGCCCCCGGGGTGGGGACAGGGTCTACGAGCAGTACTTC. Protein sequence: CASPRGGDRVYEQYF.

The rearrangement joins TRBV7-9 to TRBJ2-7; a possible D gene is TRBD1 (5 bases). V was shortened by 5 bases and J by 2 bases, with 13 bases between the two germline ends. There are 14 residues in the CDR3. Germline values: CDR1 SEHNR, CDR2 FQNEAQ (reference sequence). The CDR3 sequence is CASSLPQGAYEQYF. For the CDR3, the DNA is TGTGCCAGCAGCCTCCCCCAAGGGGCCTACGAGCAGTACTTC.